The clone carrying this TCR beta chain was observed a few times. The data belong to a study of T cell changes during pregnancy in multiple sclerosis. The V and J ends lost 8 bases and 2 bases respectively, with 12 bases between them. The CDR3 has 13 amino acids. Germline V CDR1 and CDR2: SNHLY, FYNNEI. Some clones are missing from TCRdb's copy, which holds only in-frame ones; the method was immunoSEQ multiplex PCR. Of about 40,000 clones listed, roughly 94% are singletons. J is TRBJ1-1 and V is TRBV2, with a possible D match to TRBD1 (5 bases). The source was peripheral blood, collected in the third trimester of pregnancy. The clonotype was recovered from a female donor with multiple sclerosis, enrolled in a pregnancy study. The CDR3 protein is CASSDSRNTEAFF. As DNA, the CDR3 is TGTGCCAGCTCAGACAGCCGTAACACTGAAGCTTTCTTT.